The T cell receptor (beta chain) under discussion was sequenced for a study of regulatory T cells in long-lasting Graves disease. iRepertoire HTBI primers and Arm-PCR of CDR3 regions built TCR beta libraries. TCRdb used MiXCR to reprocess the multiplex PCR reads, holding one entry per CDR3 protein. The data show about 330,000 distinct CDR3 sequences, about 17% seen once. Time point here: newly diagnosed GD, antithyroid drugs for less than 3 months. PBMC-extracted RNA yielded the TCR library. V lost 8 bases, J lost 5 bases, and 9 bases stayed unmatched. The CDR3 consists of 14 residues. CDR1 is SGHVS and CDR2 is FNYEAQ in the germline V gene. The same sample was also studied in work on T cells in Graves' hyperthyroidism and ophthalmopathy. As that study records: Graves' hyperthyroidism qualified as stable when ophthalmopathy did not progress within 18 months. Uncontrolled infection, other autoimmune disease, pregnancy and lactation each barred patients from inclusion. The study used the HTBI primer set for a first-round RT-PCR of the TCR CDR3.

This material consisted of peripheral blood mononuclear cells (PBMCs), taken at new diagnosis, from a patient treated with antithyroid drugs. This TCR was recovered from a woman aged 18-29 years with Graves disease. The V call is TRBV7-6, the J call TRBJ1-1; 9 nucleotides align to TRBD1. The CDR3 region is CASGRDRVRTEAFF. CDR3 coding DNA: TGTGCCAGCGGCCGGGACAGGGTAAGAACTGAAGCTTTCTTT.